This TCR beta chain came from a study of healthy donors' naive CD4 and CD8 T cells (dated by TCRdb to the mid-2010s). Study-level background: Donor selection covered three age groups (20-25, 40-50 and 60-70 years) with roughly 6 people in each, and the resulting cohort had a mean age of approximately 43 and was half female. For TCR alpha, a new primer set was designed to cover all functional IMGT alpha gene variants, and the remainder of the protocol was kept the same as the beta-chain workflow. The study sequenced rearranged TCR alpha and beta chains from naive CD4+ and CD8+ T cells to test how TCR variation relates to lineage commitment. The peripheral blood mononuclear cells came from 15 to 20 individuals who were healthy and unrelated. Donors were HLA-typed by sequencing at HLA-A, -B, -C, -DRB1, -DQB1 and -DPB1 using the SBTexcellerator protocol, an ABI3130xl analyzer and SBTengine software. What the study reported, not specific to this receptor: Because alpha and beta chains were sequenced in bulk and could not be paired, the effects of the two chains in combination were not assessed. Taken together, V genes, J genes and CDR3 charge appeared to account for around 13% of the variance in CD4/CD8 propensity, mostly acting in an additive way. Possible repertoire bias arising from homeostatic proliferation of naive T cells was not directly addressed. In both chains, CD4+ lineage was associated with a positively charged CDR3, and CD8+ lineage was associated with a negatively charged CDR3. Most V and J gene segments were reportedly biased between naive CD4+ and CD8+ cells, consistently across donors and independent of HLA genotype.

Cells with a CD4+CD8-CD45RO-CD45RA+ profile were isolated by FACS and defined as naive CD4+ T cells, and those with a CD8+CD4-CD45RA+CD27bright profile were defined as naive CD8+ T cells. Sorting used antibodies against CD4 (RPA-T4), CD8 (SK1), CD27 (O323), CD45RA (HI100) and CD45RO (UCHL1). The sequencer was a 454 GS FLX Titanium. A previously published linear amplification protocol was used to build TCR libraries from approximately 480 ng of total RNA. Sequencing was performed on the Roche/454 Genome Sequencer with Titanium chemistry. As for the original processing: Around 78,000 rearranged TCR alpha transcripts were sequenced from 5 or 6 of the healthy donors. Duplicate transcripts were removed, and unique TCR clonotypes were defined by the CDR3 junction according to IMGT nomenclature. In R 2.13.0, logistic regression modeled CD4 versus CD8 status on V and J genes, adjusting for donor effects, with Bonferroni correction for multiple testing. TCRdb reanalyzed the raw reads on its own, using fastp at Q25 for trimming and MiXCR for clone calling, and kept in-frame beta chains. CDR3 protein sequences are deduplicated, and each keeps its most common genes and DNA. None of the V and J calls come from the authors' own analysis; TCRdb made them. The sample includes roughly 200,000 distinct CDR3 sequences, with 65% to 80% observed a single time. The ten largest account for roughly 2.4% of the sample.

On this clonotype itself: It lacks a known antigen. Base qualities are not at hand, and no much larger clone is one base apart.

The receptor was isolated from a pool of human donors in good health; the sample pools cells from several healthy donors. What was sequenced was naive CD4+ and CD8+ T cells sorted from blood, pooled from several donors. Sample cell subset or site, as interpreted from the label and publication: FACS-sorted naive CD4+ (CD45RO-CD45RA+) and naive CD8+ (CD45RA+CD27bright) T cells.

Read as DNA, the sequence is TGCAGCGTTGGGTTCCGGACAGGGGAGCTATACGAGCAGTACTTC. Its product reads: CSVGFRTGELYEQYF. Here the chain combines TRBV29-1 and TRBJ2-7, with 9 bases in between that match TRBD1. Clipping removes 4 bases from V and 4 bases from J, with 11 as the unmatched junction base count. The CDR3 goes from the cysteine to the phenylalanine over 15 residues. This entry keeps only the CDR3 DNA: 45 bases, framed from base 1. Based on the germline V gene, the CDR1 and CDR2 sequences are SQVTM and ANQGSEA.